Here is one T cell receptor (beta chain) with its context. The antigen remains undetermined. Germline CDR1 is MNHNS and CDR2 is SASEGT. The CDR3 has 15 residues. Trimming removed 1 base at V and 2 bases at J, with 9 bases between. These data originate in a study of cytomegalovirus exposure and HLA in healthy donors. 60 Vbeta and 13 Jbeta primers were used in PCR. The data were produced by immunoSEQ multiplex PCR, yet TCRdb's version contains in-frame clones alone and is incomplete. The sample consists of under 300,000 clones, 85% to 95% of them appearing once. Findings and limits, study-wide: HLA alleles were associated with 18,000 or so TCR beta sequences in a later analysis at 0.05 false discovery rate. Across all donors, roughly uniform sequencing depth was an assumption of the presence/absence analyses.

The sequenced sample consisted of PBMCs. The TCR was taken from a girl aged 2 to 9 in good health and CMV-seronegative. This sequence joins TRBV6-1 and TRBJ1-3; D is unresolved. CDR3 in amino acids: CASSEEPGAGNTIYF. Here the CDR3 DNA reads TGTGCCAGCAGTGAAGAGCCCGGGGCTGGAAACACCATATATTTT.